This T cell receptor (beta chain) is drawn from a study of blood T cell repertoires in COVID-19. Study-level information: In each case, the material was cDNA or gDNA derived from T cells, B-cell-depleted T cells, or PBMCs.

Authors' analysis steps: Cell counts per sample came from amplifying reference gene primers. Repertoires were generated with immunoSEQ multiplex PCR, while TCRdb's copy carries only in-frame clones and drops some. V, J and clone size are taken as reported in that table, and D and trimming were inferred from the DNA itself. The profile shows about 200,000 clones, around nine tenths of them singletons. This CDR3 is built from 13 residues. J lost 6 bases, V lost 9 bases, and 5 bases had no gene match. Germline values: CDR1 KGHDR, CDR2 SFDVKD. This receptor was identified in a young man with active or convalescent COVID-19. The chain joins TRBV24-1 to TRBJ2-1; TRBD2 matches 9 bases. Sequencing was performed on peripheral blood. The CDR3 protein is CATGAGGGNEQFF. DNA of the CDR3: TGTGCCACCGGAGCGGGGGGAGGCAATGAGCAGTTCTTC.